These T cell receptor beta chains were read from a single sample in a study of metastatic and nonmetastatic thyroid tumors. TCRdb re-called clones via MiXCR from the PCR reads. This table holds around 52,000 clones, almost 30% found once. What was sequenced was blood. The receptors derive from a female donor with papillary thyroid cancer or a benign thyroid nodule (not recorded which). Some clones in this sample may be carry-over from other donors' samples. Both conserved end residues are part of each CDR3. A D gene is named only where the DNA matches it firmly. Part of the rows lack a size; the others show once, few, many or a class for expanded clones.

j_call d_call v_call clone_size cdr3_length cdr3_nt cdr3_aa
TRBJ1-2 NA TRBV11-2 NA 16 TGTGCCAGCAGCTTAAAGAGGGGACCGGCGTACTATGGCTACACCTTC CASSLKRGPAYYGYTF
TRBJ1-3 TRBD1 TRBV20-1 once 18 TGCAGTGCCCGACCGGGACAGGCTTCCCCTCACTCTGGAAACACCATATATTTT CSARPGQASPHSGNTIYF
TRBJ2-3 NA TRBV11-2 NA 14 TGTGCCAGCAGCTCGATAACTAGCACAGATACGCAGTATTTT CASSSITSTDTQYF
TRBJ1-1 TRBD1 TRBV20-1 once 14 TGCAGTGCTAGCCGAGCGGACAGGGAGACTGAAGCTTTCTTT CSASRADRETEAFF
TRBJ2-7 NA TRBV12-3/TRBV12-4 few 13 TGTGCCAGCAGTTTCGGCACCTCCTACGAGCAGTACTTC CASSFGTSYEQYF
TRBJ1-3 NA TRBV5-1 NA 14 TGCGCCAGCAGCTTTGTAGGGATCGGAAACACCATATATTTT CASSFVGIGNTIYF
TRBJ1-1 NA TRBV5-1 few 14 TGCGCCAGCAGCTTTGGGTGGGAGGACACTGAAGCTTTCTTT CASSFGWEDTEAFF
TRBJ1-4 NA TRBV4-2 NA 16 TGTGCCAGCAGCCGTACTAAGGGGCTGACTAATGAAAAACTGTTTTTT CASSRTKGLTNEKLFF
TRBJ1-2 NA TRBV6-1 NA 15 TGTGCCAGCAGTGAAGCTCAACCAGACGTCTATGGCTACACCTTC CASSEAQPDVYGYTF
TRBJ2-7 NA TRBV2 NA 15 TGTGCCAGCAGCCTACGACAGCCTAGCGAGGGCGAGCAGTACTTC CASSLRQPSEGEQYF
TRBJ2-5 NA TRBV6-2/TRBV6-3 NA 15 TGTGCCAGCAGTTACACTGGGGGGGCTAAGAAGACCCAGTACTTC CASSYTGGAKKTQYF
TRBJ1-5 TRBD1 TRBV28 many 14 TGTGCCAGCAGTTCCCGACAGGGCCATCAGCCCCAGCATTTT CASSSRQGHQPQHF
TRBJ1-5 NA TRBV4-2 once 15 TGTGCCAGCAGCGGCAAGACAGGTAGCAATCAGCCCCAGCATTTT CASSGKTGSNQPQHF
TRBJ1-2 NA TRBV5-6 NA 14 TGTGCCAGCAGCTTGGAAGGCCGGATATATGGCTACACCTTC CASSLEGRIYGYTF
TRBJ2-7 TRBD2 TRBV20-1 NA 15 TGCAGTGATAGGCCCCTAGCGGGACCCCTAGCCGAGCAATACTTC CSDRPLAGPLAEQYF
TRBJ2-7 NA TRBV28 NA 12 TGTGCCAGCAGTTTATCAGGGTACGAGCAGTACTTC CASSLSGYEQYF
TRBJ2-5 TRBD1 TRBV2 NA 14 TGTGCCAGCTCCGGGACAGGGGGAGGAGAGACCCAGTACTTC CASSGTGGGETQYF
TRBJ2-7 TRBD1 TRBV7-8 few 13 TGTGCCAGCAGTATGAGGGACAGATCAGAATTCGACTTC CASSMRDRSEFDF
TRBJ2-1 NA TRBV10-1 few 13 TGCGCCAGCAGCCGCGGGACTCAGAATGAGCAGTTCTTC CASSRGTQNEQFF
TRBJ1-4 TRBD1 TRBV2 NA 15 TGTGCCAGCAGTGTAAAAGAGGGGGCGGGTGAAAAACTGTTTTTT CASSVKEGAGEKLFF
TRBJ1-4 NA TRBV9 NA 16 TGTGCCAGCAGCGTAGACTCAGGGAGAAGATTCGAAAAACTGTTTTTT CASSVDSGRRFEKLFF
TRBJ2-3 TRBD2 TRBV11-3 NA 15 TGTGCCAGCAGCTTAGCTAGCGGAAGCACAGATACGCAGTATTTT CASSLASGSTDTQYF
TRBJ2-1 NA TRBV6-1 medium-sized 13 TGTGCCAGCACGGCGTTCTCCTACAATGAGCAGTTCTTC CASTAFSYNEQFF
TRBJ2-2 TRBD1 TRBV9 NA 16 TGTGCCAGCAGCGGAGGGACAGTTGCGAACACCGGGGAGCTGTTTTTT CASSGGTVANTGELFF
TRBJ2-7 TRBD2 TRBV6-1 NA 17 TGTGCCAGCAGTGAAGGCCTAGCGGCCGACCCCGCGGGCGAGCAGTACTTC CASSEGLAADPAGEQYF
TRBJ2-7 TRBD2 TRBV3-1 NA 16 TGTGCCAGCAGCCTACGGACTAGCGGGTTAGCCTACGAGCAGTACTTC CASSLRTSGLAYEQYF
TRBJ2-7 NA TRBV27 NA 15 TGTGCCAGCAGTTTTGGTGGGGCCCGGACCTACGAGCAGTACTTC CASSFGGARTYEQYF
TRBJ2-5 NA TRBV11-3 NA 13 TGTGCCAGCAGCTCCTGGAAGCAAGAGACCCAGTACTTC CASSSWKQETQYF
TRBJ1-6 NA TRBV7-8 many 14 TGTGCCAGCAGCCCCACTTCCAGTAATTCACCCCTCCACTTT CASSPTSSNSPLHF
TRBJ1-2 NA TRBV30 NA 17 TGTGCCTGGACCGGACAGAAAAGTGAAGGTAGTTTTTATGGCTACACCTTC CAWTGQKSEGSFYGYTF
TRBJ2-7 NA TRBV6-2/TRBV6-3 few 14 TGTGCCAGCAGTAGGACGGCGGGCTCCTACGAGCAGTACTTC CASSRTAGSYEQYF
TRBJ1-2 TRBD1 TRBV20-1 NA 15 TGCAGTGCTAAGAGCCCCCAGGGGGCGGGCTATGGCTACACCTTC CSAKSPQGAGYGYTF
TRBJ2-7 TRBD2 TRBV15 NA 15 TGTGCCACCAGCAGAGATCGACTAGCCCCCTACGAGCAGTACTTC CATSRDRLAPYEQYF
TRBJ1-3 NA TRBV12-3/TRBV12-4 NA 14 TGTGCCAGCAGCACAGCGCCATCGGGAAACACCATATATTTT CASSTAPSGNTIYF
TRBJ2-3 TRBD2 TRBV2 few 15 TGTGCCAGCAGTGCCCAGACTAGCGGGATAGATACGCAGTATTTT CASSAQTSGIDTQYF
TRBJ1-2 NA TRBV3-1 medium-sized 15 TGTGCCAGCAGCGCGCCGGATGGACCGAACTATGGCTACACCTTC CASSAPDGPNYGYTF
TRBJ1-1 NA TRBV7-2 NA 14 TGTGCCAGCAGCTTAATTGGGGCGGGGACTGAAGCTTTCTTT CASSLIGAGTEAFF
TRBJ1-2 NA TRBV7-2 many 13 TGTGCCAGCAGCTTCCGGGACGATTATGGCTACACCTTC CASSFRDDYGYTF
TRBJ2-2 NA TRBV6-6 NA 16 TGTGCCAGCAGTTACTGGCTTAGGGCTGCTTTCGGGGAGCTGTTTTTT CASSYWLRAAFGELFF
TRBJ1-2 NA TRBV10-3 many 17 TGTGCCATCAGTGAGTCGATTCAGGGCAGTTCGAACTATGGCTACACCTTC CAISESIQGSSNYGYTF
TRBJ2-7 NA TRBV4-1 many 14 TGCGCCAGCAGCCAAGAACCGGGGGCCTACGAGCAGTACTTC CASSQEPGAYEQYF